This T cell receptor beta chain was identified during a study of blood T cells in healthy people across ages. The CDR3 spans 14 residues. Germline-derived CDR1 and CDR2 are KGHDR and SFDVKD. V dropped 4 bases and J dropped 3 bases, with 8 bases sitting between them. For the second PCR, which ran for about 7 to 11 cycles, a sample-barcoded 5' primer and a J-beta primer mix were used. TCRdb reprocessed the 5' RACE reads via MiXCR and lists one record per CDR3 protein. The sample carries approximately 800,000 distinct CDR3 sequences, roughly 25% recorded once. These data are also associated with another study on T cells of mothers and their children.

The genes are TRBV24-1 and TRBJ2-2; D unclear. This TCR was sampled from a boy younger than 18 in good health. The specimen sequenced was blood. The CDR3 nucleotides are TGTGCCACCAGTGACCCTAGGTACACCGGGGAGCTGTTTTTT. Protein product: CATSDPRYTGELFF.